Detailed here is one TCR beta chain. One entry per CDR3 protein results from TCRdb running MiXCR on the PCR reads. The data show approximately 97,000 distinct CDR3 sequences, under 60% seen once. The data are from a study of CDR3 diversity in severe acne. The CDR3 loop spans 15 amino acids. Trimming cost V 4 bases and J 4 bases; bases outside gene matches: 8. CDR1 is ENHRY and CDR2 is SYGVKD in the germline V gene. Specimen: blood. The chain has TRBV10-3 and TRBJ2-3; 7 nucleotides agree with TRBD1. The receptor comes from a male donor with acne. The CDR3 nucleotides are TGTGCCATCAGTGTCTCCGAGACAGGGCCAGATACGCAGTATTTT. This translates into CAISVSETGPDTQYF.